The entry below describes one TCR beta chain. Its matching antigen is unknown. The data are from a study of cytomegalovirus exposure and HLA in healthy donors. Study background: In a later analysis, the 130 or so validation repertoires were reported to have used the same platform as the 600 to 700 first-cohort repertoires.

The CDR3 has 13 amino acids. The germline CDR1 and CDR2 sequences are SNHLY and FYNNEI. The V gene end was trimmed by 11 bases and the J gene end by 3 bases; junction bases not matched to a gene: 9. The protocol was immunoSEQ multiplex PCR, while the TCRdb copy is restricted to in-frame clones and leaves out a portion. In the table there are fewer than 150,000 clones, 85% to 90% of which are singletons. Study findings and constraints: Most sequenced TCRs were rare (though some public TCRs occurred in many donors). The finding came from a later analysis; first-cohort TCR clusters tended to co-occur in the roughly 120 validation repertoires.

The chain uses TRBV2 and TRBJ1-2; 7 nucleotides line up with TRBD1. Source material: PBMCs. This receptor was identified in a woman under 30 in good health and CMV-seropositive. CDR3 nucleotide sequence: TGTGCCGGACGAGACAGGGTGGACTATGGCTACACCTTC. It translates to CAGRDRVDYGYTF.